The T cell receptor (beta chain) under discussion was sequenced for a study of OX40 agonist ivuxolimab in advanced cancers. As for the study in general: An anti-OX40 (CD134) antibody with agonistic activity, ivuxolimab, was administered to patients. In this trial design, patients received ivuxolimab intravenously at 0.01 to 10 mg/kg every 2 weeks. Partial responses were recorded for three patients, including one with hepatocellular carcinoma and two with cutaneous melanoma.

Points from the study as a whole: Doses of 0.1 to 3.0 mg/kg were accompanied by clonal expansion of CD4+ and CD8+ blood T cells by week 6.

This CDR3 is built from 16 residues. The V and J ends lost 0 bases and 4 bases respectively, with 16 bases between them. In germline, CDR1 is SGDLS, CDR2 YYNGEE. Note on this clone: The target antigen is unknown.

The repertoire was sequenced with immunoSEQ multiplex PCR; TCRdb's copy has only in-frame clones and lacks some. The table shows about 16,000 clones, with 70% to 90% occurring only once. V gene TRBV9 combines with J gene TRBJ1-2; D is ambiguous. The sequence derives from an adult with an advanced solid tumor such as melanoma, head and neck, liver or kidney cancer. Source: CD4+ or CD8+ T cells sorted from blood, taken in a trial of the OX40 agonist ivuxolimab. CDR3 DNA: TGTGCCAGCAGCGTAGGAGCAGGCGAGGTACTCTATGGCTACACCTTC. Its translation: CASSVGAGEVLYGYTF.